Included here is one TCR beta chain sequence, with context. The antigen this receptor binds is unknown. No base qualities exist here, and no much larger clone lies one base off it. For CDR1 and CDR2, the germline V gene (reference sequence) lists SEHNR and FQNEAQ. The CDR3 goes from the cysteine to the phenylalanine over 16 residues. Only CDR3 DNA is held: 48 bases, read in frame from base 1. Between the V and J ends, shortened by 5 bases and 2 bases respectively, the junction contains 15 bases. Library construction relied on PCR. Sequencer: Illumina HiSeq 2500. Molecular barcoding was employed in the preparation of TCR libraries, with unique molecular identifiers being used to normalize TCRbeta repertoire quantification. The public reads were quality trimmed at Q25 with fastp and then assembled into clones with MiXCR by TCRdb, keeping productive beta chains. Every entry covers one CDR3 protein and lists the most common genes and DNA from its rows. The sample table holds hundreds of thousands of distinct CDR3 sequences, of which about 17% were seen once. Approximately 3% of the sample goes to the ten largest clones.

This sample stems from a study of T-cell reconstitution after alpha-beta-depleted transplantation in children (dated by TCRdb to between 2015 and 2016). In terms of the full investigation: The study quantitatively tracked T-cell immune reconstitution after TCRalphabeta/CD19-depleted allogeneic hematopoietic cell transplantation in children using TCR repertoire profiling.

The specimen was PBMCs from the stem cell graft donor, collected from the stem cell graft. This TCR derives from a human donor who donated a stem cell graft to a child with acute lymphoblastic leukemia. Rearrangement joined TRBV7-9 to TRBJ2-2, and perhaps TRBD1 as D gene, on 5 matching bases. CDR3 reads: CASSPSWGPNTGELFF. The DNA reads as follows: TGTGCCAGCAGCCCGTCGTGGGGCCCAAACACCGGGGAGCTGTTTTTT.